Listed here are 28 T cell receptor beta chains from one sample, sequenced in a study of vaccination effects on CD4 cells after COVID-19. No antigens are known for them. Sequencing used immunoSEQ multiplex PCR; TCRdb keeps in-frame clones, though not all of them. The profile shows around 36,000 clones, roughly two thirds of them singletons. Before any sequencing was done, the ViraFEST assay used viral peptide pools to expand antigen-specific CD4+ T cells. Subsequent to 10 days of culture, CD4+ T cells were isolated. Absence of prior SARS-CoV-2 infection characterized the vaccine recipients, who showed negative nucleocapsid antibodies. The sample consisted of CD4+ T cells from PBMCs cultured with SARS-CoV-2 spike peptides, taken before COVID-19 vaccination. Receptor source: a human donor who received a COVID-19 vaccine.

This chain connects TRBV6-6 to TRBJ1-2, with 7 bases fitting TRBD1. The trim removed 5 bases at V and 2 bases at J, leaving 14 bases unmatched. Germline lookup yields CDR1 MNHNY and CDR2 SVGAGI (reference sequence). This CDR3 spans 17 amino acids. CDR3 sequence reads: CASSPLTGLKANYGYTF. CDR3 in DNA: TGTGCCAGCAGTCCCCTGACAGGGTTGAAAGCAAACTATGGCTACACCTTC.

The V call is TRBV6-5, the J call TRBJ2-7, with D uncertain. CDR3 length equals 13 residues. The V end lost 4 bases, the J end lost 5 bases, and 12 bases lay between the germline ends. CDR1 is MNHEY, CDR2 SVGAGI, per germline. This CDR3 reads CASSFTGSNEQYF. CDR3 nucleotides: TGTGCCAGCAGTTTTACGGGCAGCAACGAGCAGTACTTC.

J is TRBJ2-3 and V is TRBV4-1; TRBD2 agrees at 10 bases. Germline CDR1 MGHRA, CDR2 YSYEKL. The CDR3 is 16 residues long. V was clipped by 4 bases and J by 3 bases; unmatched bases: 7. Here the CDR3 reads CASSPRAGGLTDTQYF. CDR3 DNA sequence: TGCGCCAGCAGCCCCCGAGCGGGGGGGCTTACAGATACGCAGTATTTT.

V and J are TRBV30 and TRBJ2-2; possible D gene TRBD1, 5 bases. Trimming cost V 2 bases and J 6 bases, with 7 bases left between them. Germline CDR1 and CDR2: GTSNPN and SVGIG (reference sequence). This CDR3 comprises 12 residues. Here the CDR3 DNA reads TGTGCCTGGAGTAGGGGCCCCGGGGAGCTGTTTTTT. Protein: CAWSRGPGELFF.

V and J are TRBV7-6 and TRBJ2-3; 7 bases are a match to TRBD1. CDR3 size: 15 residues. Germline CDR1 reads SGHVS; CDR2 reads FNYEAQ. Germline trimming cut 5 bases from V and 2 bases from J; bases unmatched to any gene: 7. CDR3 DNA sequence: TGTGCCAGCAGCACCCGAAGGGGGCACACAGATACGCAGTATTTT. As protein: CASSTRRGHTDTQYF.

The chain carries TRBV19 and TRBJ2-1; possible D gene TRBD2, 6 bases. Germline CDR1 LNHDA, CDR2 SQIVND (reference sequence). The germline V and J ends were trimmed by 7 bases and 6 bases, with 16 bases remaining between them. CDR3 length: 14 amino acids. The CDR3 DNA reads TGTGCCAGTACCATGGGGGGTAAGGGCAATGAGCAGTTCTTC. Its protein product is CASTMGGKGNEQFF.

This clone was detected only a few times. The chain carries TRBV5-5 and TRBJ1-1; D possibly corresponds to TRBD1 (5 bases). Germline V gene lookup returns CDR1 SGHKS and CDR2 YYEKEE (reference sequence). CDR3 size: 13 residues. Trimming pared 1 base from V and 6 bases from J, leaving 10 bases between. CDR3 region: CASSLLGAAEAFF. The CDR3 DNA sequence: TGTGCCAGCAGCTTGCTCGGGGCGGCTGAAGCTTTCTTT.

The V call is TRBV6-5, the J call TRBJ2-5; D possibly matches TRBD1 or TRBD2 (5 bases each). V was shortened by 7 bases and J by 3 bases, with 12 bases between the two germline ends. From germline, CDR1 is MNHEY and CDR2 SVGAGI. The CDR3 is made up of 13 amino acids. The CDR3 bases are TGTGCCAGCACCCCGATGGGGGAAGAGACCCAGTACTTC. It codes for CASTPMGEETQYF.

V is TRBV28 and J is TRBJ1-4; D may be TRBD1 (6 bases). This CDR3 has 16 amino acids. V dropped 7 bases and J dropped 0 bases, with 15 bases sitting between them. The germline V gene has CDR1 MDHEN and CDR2 SYDVKM. CDR3 protein: CASMGAGPATNEKLFF. The CDR3 DNA sequence: TGTGCCAGCATGGGGGCAGGGCCCGCAACTAATGAAAAACTGTTTTTT.

The chain carries TRBV5-5 and TRBJ2-3, with a tentative D call TRBD1 (5 bases). The ends were cut back, 2 bases at V and 5 bases at J, with 9 bases in the middle. The germline gives CDR1 SGHKS, CDR2 YYEKEE (reference sequence). This CDR3 has 13 residues. For the CDR3, the DNA is TGTGCCAGCAGCTTTGGGGCTAGAGATACGCAGTATTTT. It codes for CASSFGARDTQYF.

The V and J genes are TRBV3-1 (or the pseudogene TRBV3-2) and TRBJ1-2; possible D gene TRBD1, 6 bases. Germline V gives CDR1 LGHDT, CDR2 YNNKEL (reference sequence). This CDR3 comprises 14 residues. Between the trimmed V and J ends, which lost 1 base and 2 bases, there was a span of 8 bases. CDR3 in DNA: TGTGCCAGCAGCCAAGCCGGACAGAACTATGGCTACACCTTC. Its translation: CASSQAGQNYGYTF.

This rearrangement joins TRBV28 to TRBJ1-5, with TRBD1 matching over 8 bases. V dropped 5 bases and J dropped 5; count of bases not matched to a gene: 8. The CDR3 is made up of 15 amino acids. Germline-derived CDR1 and CDR2 are MDHEN and SYDVKM. This chain's CDR3 is CASSQAGGAYQPQHF. The CDR3 DNA reads TGTGCCAGCAGTCAAGCAGGGGGCGCGTATCAGCCCCAGCATTTT.

This clone came up a few times. This chain connects TRBV19 to TRBJ1-6; 9 bases line up with TRBD1. The germline gives CDR1 LNHDA, CDR2 SQIVND (reference sequence). V lost 5 bases and J lost 9; bases outside the gene matches: 8. CDR3 length: 15 residues. This CDR3 is CASSDPGQGRSPLHF. DNA for the CDR3: TGTGCCAGTAGTGACCCGGGACAGGGACGTTCACCCCTCCACTTT. Based on the CDR3 plus reference TRBV19 and TRBJ1-6, the full variable domain is DGGITQSPKYLFRKEGQNVTLSCEQNLNHDAMYWYRQDPGQGLRLIYYSQIVNDFQKGDIAEGYSVSREKKESFPLTVTSAQKNPTAFYLCASSDPGQGRSPLHFGNGTRLTVT.

The V gene is TRBV19, the J gene TRBJ1-1; D is possibly TRBD1 (5 bases). V lost 9 bases, J lost 5 bases, and 25 bases lay in between. Germline V gene sequence: CDR1 LNHDA, CDR2 SQIVND (reference sequence). The CDR3 consists of 16 residues. Here the CDR3 DNA reads TGTGCCAGCAAAAATTCCTTCCTGGGGCCCATTACTGAAGCTTTCTTT. Protein sequence: CASKNSFLGPITEAFF.

This clone appeared a few times. The rearrangement links TRBV5-4 to TRBJ2-4; 9 bases are a match to TRBD1. V was clipped by 3 bases and J by 2 bases; unmatched bases: 3. CDR3 length: 15 amino acids. CDR1 SGHNT and CDR2 YYREEE come from the germline V gene (reference sequence). CDR3 coding DNA: TGTGCCAGCAGCTCGGGACAGGGCTCCAAAAACATTCAGTACTTC. It encodes CASSSGQGSKNIQYF.

The genes are TRBV9 and TRBJ1-2; D might be TRBD1 (5 bases). The germline gives CDR1 SGDLS, CDR2 YYNGEE. The CDR3 is 15 amino acids. V gave up 1 base and J gave up 3 bases, with 13 bases separating them. The CDR3 region is CASSVSIGEDYGYTF. CDR3 coding DNA: TGTGCCAGCAGCGTAAGTATAGGGGAGGACTATGGCTACACCTTC.

The genes are TRBV12-3 or TRBV12-4 and TRBJ1-1; D perhaps matches TRBD1 (5 bases). CDR3 size: 10 residues. Trimming took 10 bases from V and 8 from J, leaving 11 bases between them. CDR3 DNA sequence: TGTGCCACCCGGGGGGAAGAAGCTTTCTTT. Protein sequence: CATRGEEAFF.

The chain is built from TRBV4-2 and TRBJ2-1; 10 nucleotides match TRBD2. The junction had 7 bases not matched to a gene; V was cut back by 4 bases and J by 1 base. Germline values: CDR1 LGHNA, CDR2 YNFKEQ. The CDR3 spans 17 residues. CDR3 bases: TGTGCCAGCAGCCTCAGCACTAGCGGGATTTCCTACAATGAGCAGTTCTTC. This codes for CASSLSTSGISYNEQFF.

As for this clone: Relative to the germline gene, one junction end is altered; a read error may explain this. The gene calls are TRBV7-7 and TRBJ2-5; no definite D call. The V gene's germline CDR1 is SSHAT and CDR2 FNYEAQ (reference sequence). The CDR3 is 13 residues long. CDR3 amino acids: CASSPQIQETQYF. The CDR3 DNA reads as TGTGCTAGCAGCCCACAAATCCAAGAGACCCAGTACTTC.

This chain uses TRBV6-5 with TRBJ2-7; D unresolved. The V gene's germline CDR1 is MNHEY and CDR2 SVGAGI. This CDR3 has 13 residues. Trimming removed 9 bases at V and 0 bases at J, with 12 bases between. CDR3 bases: TGTGCCAGTGTTCCCCAGGCCTCCTACGAGCAGTACTTC. Amino acids: CASVPQASYEQYF.

The chain combines TRBV19 with TRBJ2-7; D is possibly TRBD1 or TRBD2 (6 bases each). V lost 3 bases and J lost 2, with 14 bases in between. This CDR3 is 15 amino acids long. In germline, CDR1 is LNHDA, CDR2 SQIVND (reference sequence). DNA of the CDR3: TGTGCCAGTAGTATGGTCAGGGGAGGCCCCTACGAGCAGTACTTC. It specifies CASSMVRGGPYEQYF. Complete variable domain (other parts from reference TRBV19 and TRBJ2-7): DGGITQSPKYLFRKEGQNVTLSCEQNLNHDAMYWYRQDPGQGLRLIYYSQIVNDFQKGDIAEGYSVSREKKESFPLTVTSAQKNPTAFYLCASSMVRGGPYEQYFGPGTRLTVT.

The rearrangement uses TRBV5-4 and TRBJ1-6; no firm D call. Trimming took off 1 base at V and 7 bases at J, with 12 bases between the two ends. The germline gives CDR1 SGHNT, CDR2 YYREEE (reference sequence). The CDR3 contains 15 residues. The CDR3 sequence is CASSLPADSNSPLHF. Written as DNA, the CDR3 is TGTGCCAGCAGCTTGCCTGCGGATTCGAATTCACCCCTCCACTTT.

The chain uses TRBV28 and TRBJ1-2, with D uncertain. The germline V gene has CDR1 MDHEN and CDR2 SYDVKM. V was cut by 3 bases and J by 8 bases, with 16 bases left in between. CDR3 length: 14 amino acids. Written as DNA, the CDR3 is TGTGCCAGCAGTTTGGGGAATATGGGAGGCGGCTACACCTTC. Protein product: CASSLGNMGGGYTF.

The V and J genes are TRBV29-1 and TRBJ2-1; D uncertain. The CDR3 is made up of 16 amino acids. Trimming took 3 bases from V and 2 from J, leaving 17 bases between them. CDR1 and CDR2 (germline): SQVTM, ANQGSEA. CDR3 DNA: TGCAGCGTTGAGGGTTTTGTCAGACTTACCTACAATGAGCAGTTCTTC. It codes for CSVEGFVRLTYNEQFF.

J is TRBJ2-3 and V is TRBV6-2 or TRBV6-3; no definite D call. Trimming shortened V by 5 bases and J by 3 bases, and 6 bases separated the two germline ends. The CDR3 is made up of 12 amino acids. Per the germline V gene, CDR1 is MNHEY and CDR2 is SVGEGT. CDR3 protein: CASSRPTDTQYF. In DNA form, the CDR3 reads TGTGCCAGCAGTCGACCGACAGATACGCAGTATTTT.

The chain combines TRBV5-4 with TRBJ2-5; D not resolved. This CDR3 has 12 residues. The germline V and J ends were trimmed by 0 bases and 5 bases, with 5 bases remaining between them. CDR1 and CDR2 (germline): SGHNT, YYREEE (reference sequence). For the CDR3, the DNA is TGTGCCAGCAGCTTGGATCGTGAGACCCAGTACTTC. Translated: CASSLDRETQYF.

This chain uses TRBV5-1 with TRBJ2-5, with D perhaps TRBD1 (7 bases). Trimming took 3 bases from V and 5 from J, leaving 11 bases between them. CDR1 and CDR2 from the germline V gene are SGHRS and YFSETQ. CDR3 length: 13 amino acids. The CDR3 reads CASSSQGRETQYF. Here the CDR3 DNA reads TGCGCCAGCAGCTCACAGGGGAGGGAGACCCAGTACTTC.

The genes are TRBV6-5 and TRBJ1-1; D is perhaps TRBD1 (5 bases). V was pared by 6 bases and J by 6 bases, with 14 bases between. Germline-derived CDR1 and CDR2 are MNHEY and SVGAGI. The CDR3 totals 13 residues. DNA of the CDR3: TGTGCCAGCAGCTCCAGGTCGGGGCCTGAAGCTTTCTTT. Encoded protein: CASSSRSGPEAFF.